This record looks at one T cell receptor beta chain sequence and its context. Germline CDR1 and CDR2: SEHNR and FQNEAQ (reference sequence). With 5 bases clipped from V and 3 bases from J, the junction kept 13 bases outside the gene matches. The CDR3 covers 16 residues. This entry is derived from a study of CD8 T cells in Susac syndrome. CD8+ and CD4+ blood T cells underwent TCR beta sequencing. RNA was extracted with the RNeasy kit, and a quantity of about 0.45 to 1 ug was reverse transcribed using random hexamers. Each CDR3 protein is one row after TCRdb ran MiXCR on the immunoSEQ multiplex PCR reads. The sample consists of around 50,000 distinct CDR3 sequences, about 92% of them appearing once.

Sequencing used CD8+ T cells from PBMCs. The V call is TRBV7-9, the J call TRBJ2-7; 7 positions agree with TRBD1. This receptor was taken from a human donor in good health. CDR3 in amino acids: CASSDLPRDRNYEQYF. The CDR3 coding sequence is TGTGCCAGCAGCGACCTCCCCCGGGACAGAAACTACGAGCAGTACTTC.